This TCR beta chain is from a study of blood T cell repertoires in COVID-19. Across the study: Sites in the United States, Italy and Spain provided acute and convalescent COVID-19 samples.

CDR3 size: 18 residues. With 2 bases clipped from V and 4 bases from J, the junction kept 11 bases outside the gene matches. Per germline, CDR1 SGHRS and CDR2 YFSETQ. Profiled with immunoSEQ multiplex PCR; TCRdb holds only in-frame clones, not every one. Among under 300,000 clones, approximately 90% were seen once, and the ten largest hold more than 5%. This receptor was obtained from a woman aged 25 to 45 with acute COVID-19. The source material was PBMCs or T cells enriched from blood (not recorded which). The chain recombines TRBV5-1 with TRBJ2-7; 14 bases align to TRBD2. The CDR3 sequence: CASSFFGTSGSLLYEQYF. The DNA of the CDR3 is TGCGCCAGCAGCTTTTTCGGGACTAGCGGGAGTCTTTTATACGAGCAGTACTTC.